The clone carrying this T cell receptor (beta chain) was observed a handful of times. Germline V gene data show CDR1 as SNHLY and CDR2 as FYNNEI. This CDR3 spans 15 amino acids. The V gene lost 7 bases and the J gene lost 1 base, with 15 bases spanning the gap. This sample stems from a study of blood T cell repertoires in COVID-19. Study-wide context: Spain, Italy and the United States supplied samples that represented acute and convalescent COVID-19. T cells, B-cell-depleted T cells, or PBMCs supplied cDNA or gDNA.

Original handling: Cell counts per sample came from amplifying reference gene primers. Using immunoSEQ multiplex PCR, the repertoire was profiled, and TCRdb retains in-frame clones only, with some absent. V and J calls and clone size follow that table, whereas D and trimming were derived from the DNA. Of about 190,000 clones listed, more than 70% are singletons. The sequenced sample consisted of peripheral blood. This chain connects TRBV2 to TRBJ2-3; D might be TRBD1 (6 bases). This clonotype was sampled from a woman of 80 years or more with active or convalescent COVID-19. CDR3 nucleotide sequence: TGTGCCAGCATCCGGTGGCCAGGGGGCACAGATACGCAGTATTTT. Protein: CASIRWPGGTDTQYF.